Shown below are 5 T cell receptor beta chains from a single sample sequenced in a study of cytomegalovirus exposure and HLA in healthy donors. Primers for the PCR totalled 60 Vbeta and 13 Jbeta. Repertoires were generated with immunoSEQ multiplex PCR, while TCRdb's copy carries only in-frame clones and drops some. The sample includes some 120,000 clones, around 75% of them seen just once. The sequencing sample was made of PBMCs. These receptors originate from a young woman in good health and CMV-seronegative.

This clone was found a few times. CDR3 region: CASVRGTNEKLFF. The DNA of the CDR3 is TGTGCCAGTGTCAGGGGGACTAATGAAAAACTGTTTTTT. The J gene is TRBJ1-4, the V gene TRBV19; the match to TRBD1 covers 7 bases. V lost 8 bases and J lost 2; bases outside the gene matches: 2. The germline V gene encodes CDR1 LNHDA and CDR2 SQIVND (reference sequence). This CDR3 spans 13 amino acids.

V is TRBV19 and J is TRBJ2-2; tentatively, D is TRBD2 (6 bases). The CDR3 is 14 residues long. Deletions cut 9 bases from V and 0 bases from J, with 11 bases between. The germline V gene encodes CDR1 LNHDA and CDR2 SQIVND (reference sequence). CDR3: CASGTYSNTGELFF. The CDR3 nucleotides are TGTGCCAGCGGGACTTATTCGAACACCGGGGAGCTGTTTTTT.

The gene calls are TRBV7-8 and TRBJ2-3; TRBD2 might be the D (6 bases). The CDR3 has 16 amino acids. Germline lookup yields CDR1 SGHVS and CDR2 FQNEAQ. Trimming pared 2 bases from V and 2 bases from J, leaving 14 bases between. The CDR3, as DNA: TGTGCCAGCAGCTTATTCCAGGGACTGAACACAGATACGCAGTATTTT. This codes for CASSLFQGLNTDTQYF.

In DNA, the CDR3 is TGTGCCAGTAGTCCCTGGACTAGCGGTATTTACAATGAGCAGTTCTTC. This gives the protein CASSPWTSGIYNEQFF. The gene calls are TRBV19 and TRBJ2-1; 10 bases are shared with TRBD2. Trimming at V came to 5 bases and at J to 4 bases, leaving 8 bases not matched to a gene. There are 16 residues in the CDR3. Per germline, CDR1 LNHDA and CDR2 SQIVND (reference sequence).

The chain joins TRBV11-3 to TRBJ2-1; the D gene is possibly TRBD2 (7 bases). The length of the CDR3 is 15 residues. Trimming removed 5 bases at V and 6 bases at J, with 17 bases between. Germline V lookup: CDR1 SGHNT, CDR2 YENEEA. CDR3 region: CASSPSAGAGNEQFF. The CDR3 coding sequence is TGTGCCAGCAGCCCCTCCGCGGGGGCGGGCAATGAGCAGTTCTTC.